This entry lists 14 T cell receptor beta chains sequenced from one sample in a study of blood T cell repertoires in COVID-19. Measured with immunoSEQ multiplex PCR; TCRdb has only the in-frame clones, and not every one. This sample has about 200,000 clones, with approximately 91% found just once. Sequencing used peripheral blood. Source of these receptors: a man aged 18 to 30 with active or convalescent COVID-19.

This rearrangement joins TRBV7-2 to TRBJ1-2; no clear D. Trimming removed 3 bases at V and 3 bases at J, with 14 bases between. Germline lookup yields CDR1 SGHTA and CDR2 FQGNSA. The CDR3 is 15 residues long. The CDR3 reads CASSLELGPYYGYTF. CDR3 DNA: TGTGCCAGCAGCTTGGAGCTTGGTCCATACTATGGCTACACCTTC.

This rearrangement joins TRBV11-2 to TRBJ1-6; D may be TRBD1 (6 bases). Germline CDR1 and CDR2: SGHAT and FQNNGV. CDR3 length: 15 amino acids. The V and J ends lost 4 bases and 1 base respectively, with 8 bases between them. The CDR3 region is CASSSRGSYNSPLHF. The CDR3, as DNA: TGTGCCAGCAGCTCCAGGGGATCCTATAATTCACCCCTCCACTTT.

This clone has a count of ten or more. This chain joins TRBV5-6 and TRBJ1-5; no definite D call. The CDR3 contains 13 residues. The V gene lost 4 bases and the J gene lost 3 bases, with 8 bases spanning the gap. Germline V gene data show CDR1 as SGHDT and CDR2 as YYEEEE. CDR3 bases: TGTGCCAGCAGCGGCGGGCCCAATCAGCCCCAGCATTTT. This sequence encodes CASSGGPNQPQHF. Full variable domain (rest looked up from reference TRBV5-6 and TRBJ1-5): DAGVTQSPTHLIKTRGQQVTLRCSPKSGHDTVSWYQQALGQGPQFIFQYYEEEERQRGNFPDRFSGHQFPNYSSELNVNALLLGDSALYLCASSGGPNQPQHFGDGTRLSIL.

This clone was recorded a few times. The rearrangement links TRBV19 to TRBJ1-5; 8 nucleotides line up with TRBD1. CDR1 LNHDA and CDR2 SQIVND come from the germline V gene (reference sequence). This CDR3 comprises 13 residues. The junction had 5 bases not matched to a gene; V was cut back by 6 bases and J by 7 bases. The CDR3 nucleotides are TGTGCCAGTAGCCAACAGGGGGACCAGCCCCAGCATTTT. It is translated as CASSQQGDQPQHF. The full variable domain, in which reference TRBV19 and TRBJ1-5 provide the parts outside the CDR3, is DGGITQSPKYLFRKEGQNVTLSCEQNLNHDAMYWYRQDPGQGLRLIYYSQIVNDFQKGDIAEGYSVSREKKESFPLTVTSAQKNPTAFYLCASSQQGDQPQHFGDGTRLSIL.

The V and J genes are TRBV25-1 and TRBJ2-2; D unresolved. The germline V gene has CDR1 MGHDK and CDR2 SYGVNS. CDR3 length: 14 amino acids. V gave up 5 bases and J gave up 0 bases, with 7 bases separating them. The CDR3 sequence is CASSPQANTGELFF. DNA for the CDR3: TGTGCCAGCAGTCCGCAGGCGAACACCGGGGAGCTGTTTTTT.

This clone has more than one count but fewer than ten. The chain is built from TRBV2 and TRBJ2-7, with 9 bases that match TRBD1. This CDR3 spans 14 amino acids. Germline CDR1 SNHLY, CDR2 FYNNEI. The ends lost 6 bases at V and 4 bases at J; junction bases unmatched: 7. CDR3 in DNA: TGTGCCAGCAGCGCTGGGACAGGGAGATACGAGCAGTACTTC. This sequence encodes CASSAGTGRYEQYF.

About this clone itself: The same CDR3 is also encoded by other DNA sequences in this sample. The chain links TRBV6-5 to TRBJ2-7; weak D call: TRBD2 (5 bases). CDR1 and CDR2 (germline): MNHEY, SVGAGI. The V and J ends lost 0 bases and 0 bases respectively, with 9 bases between them. The CDR3 is 15 amino acids. This chain's CDR3 is CASSYSSGSSYEQYF. The CDR3 DNA follows: TGTGCCAGCAGTTACTCTTCGGGGAGCTCCTACGAGCAGTACTTC.

The rearrangement uses TRBV24-1 and TRBJ1-2; D ambiguous. From germline, CDR1 is KGHDR and CDR2 SFDVKD. The length of the CDR3 is 14 residues. Trimming took 7 bases from V and 1 from J, leaving 12 bases between them. The CDR3 reads CATSEAQDNYGYTF. DNA of the CDR3: TGTGCCACCAGCGAAGCTCAGGATAACTATGGCTACACCTTC.

The genes are TRBV5-1 and TRBJ2-7; 7 positions match TRBD1. CDR3 length: 15 amino acids. Germline loops: CDR1 SGHRS, CDR2 YFSETQ. V trimming: 4 bases; J trimming: 6 bases; junction bases outside the gene matches: 13. Here the CDR3 reads CASSPRGQSFVEQYF. The DNA of the CDR3 is TGCGCCAGCAGCCCAAGGGGACAGTCCTTTGTCGAGCAGTACTTC.

The genes are TRBV19 and TRBJ1-2; TRBD1 agrees at 9 bases. Trimming took 4 bases from V and 0 from J; bases not matched to a gene: 9. Germline lookup yields CDR1 LNHDA and CDR2 SQIVND (reference sequence). The CDR3 totals 17 residues. The DNA of the CDR3 is TGTGCCAGTAGTAAAACAGGGGGCTATAGGTCTAACTATGGCTACACCTTC. The encoded protein is CASSKTGGYRSNYGYTF.

The chain employs TRBV19 and TRBJ2-2, with no clear D. The V and J ends lost 7 bases and 8 bases respectively, with 11 bases between them. Germline CDR1 is LNHDA and CDR2 is SQIVND (reference sequence). The CDR3 runs to 12 residues. Written as DNA, the CDR3 is TGTGCCAGTAAACCCTACCGGGGGGAGCTGTTTTTT. As protein: CASKPYRGELFF.

The chain is built from TRBV6-5 and TRBJ2-2; D gene unclear. Trimming stripped 0 bases from V and 8 bases from J, with 7 bases between. Germline-derived CDR1 and CDR2 are MNHEY and SVGAGI. The length of the CDR3 is 13 residues. CDR3 DNA sequence: TGTGCCAGCAGTTACTCGACGGGTGGGGAGCTGTTTTTT. This gives the protein CASSYSTGGELFF.

The gene calls are TRBV15 and TRBJ1-5; TRBD1 might be the D (5 bases). With 0 bases removed from V and 7 bases from J, the gap between germline ends came to 7 bases. This CDR3 is 13 amino acids long. The V gene's germline CDR1 is LNHNV and CDR2 YYDKDF (reference sequence). The CDR3: CATSREEGQPQHF. CDR3 DNA: TGTGCCACCAGCAGAGAGGAGGGGCAGCCCCAGCATTTT. The full variable domain, completed using reference TRBV15 and TRBJ1-5, is DAMVIQNPRYQVTQFGKPVTLSCSQTLNHNVMYWYQQKSSQAPKLLFHYYDKDFNNEADTPDNFQSRRPNTSFCFLDIRSPGLGDTAMYLCATSREEGQPQHFGDGTRLSIL.

The rearrangement joins TRBV20-1 to TRBJ2-5; weak D call: TRBD2 (5 bases). Germline CDR1 reads DFQATT; CDR2 reads SNEGSKA (reference sequence). This CDR3 spans 14 amino acids. Trimming shortened V by 3 bases and J by 2 bases, and 13 bases separated the two germline ends. The CDR3 region is CSASYSTTQETQYF. CDR3 in DNA: TGCAGTGCTAGTTATTCGACTACACAAGAGACCCAGTACTTC.